This T cell receptor beta chain was sequenced for a study of T cells expressing NK-cell markers. Study-wide results and limits: These clonotypes additionally ranked first within the CD3+CD56-NKG2C+ fraction of a handful of donors. HCMV specificity of expanded NKG2C+ T cell clones remained unclear. Dominant NKG2C+ clonotypes in a handful of donors made up about 1.0-7.5% of CD8+ T cells.

TCRdb derives one entry per CDR3 protein from the 5' RACE reads, leaving out DNA. The sample includes about 380,000 distinct CDR3 sequences. CDR3 length: 14 amino acids. CDR1 is SGHAT, CDR2 FQDESV, per germline (reference sequence). Points on this clonotype: The antigen is not known.

This clonotype originated in a man aged 18-75 years in good health. Source material: blood T cells: a sorted CD56 or NKG2C T cell subset, CD4+ or CD8+ T cells, or bulk PBMC T cells (not recorded which). The V and J genes are TRBV11-1 and TRBJ2-2. The CDR3 here is CASSFSWDSGELFF. The full variable domain, with the rest looked up from reference TRBV11-1 and TRBJ2-2, is EAEVAQSPRYKITEKSQAVAFWCDPISGHATLYWYRQILGQGPELLVQFQDESVVDDSQLPKDRFSAERLKGVDSTLKIQPAELGDSAMYLCASSFSWDSGELFFGEGSRLTVL.